A single sample is the source of the 25 T cell receptor beta chains below, sequenced in a study of blood T cell repertoires in COVID-19. The assay was immunoSEQ multiplex PCR, and TCRdb's table has in-frame clones only and misses some. Of approximately 180,000 clones listed, approximately 85% are singletons. Source material: peripheral blood. Source of these receptors: an elderly woman with acute or convalescent COVID-19.

The V call is TRBV5-6, the J call TRBJ2-5; weak D call: TRBD1 (5 bases). Germline CDR1 and CDR2: SGHDT and YYEEEE. CDR3 length: 14 amino acids. V was pared by 3 bases and J by 4 bases, with 13 bases between. The CDR3 nucleotides read TGTGCCAGCAGCTCGACTGGTGGGGCAGAGACCCAGTACTTC. Translated: CASSSTGGAETQYF.

The CDR3 DNA is TGTGCCAGCAGCTTAGGGGCAGGTTTCAATCAGCCCCAGCATTTT. Encoded protein: CASSLGAGFNQPQHF. The chain has TRBV11-2 and TRBJ1-5; D is uncertain. Trimming took off 1 base at V and 3 bases at J, with 10 bases between the two ends. Germline CDR1 SGHAT, CDR2 FQNNGV. The CDR3 is made up of 15 amino acids.

This clone has only one observation. The rearrangement links TRBV5-4 to TRBJ2-1; D not resolved. CDR3 length equals 15 residues. Germline loops: CDR1 SGHNT, CDR2 YYREEE (reference sequence). V shed 0 bases and J shed 4 bases, with 11 bases lying between them. Here the CDR3 reads CASSLDGNSYNEQFF. CDR3 nucleotides: TGTGCCAGCAGCTTGGATGGAAACAGTTACAATGAGCAGTTCTTC.

The CDR3 DNA sequence: TGTGCCAGTAGTATTTTGGCTAGCGGTCTTGGGGATGAGCAGTTCTTC. Translated, it gives CASSILASGLGDEQFF. The genes are TRBV19 and TRBJ2-1, with 7 positions matching TRBD2. CDR3 length: 16 residues. The J segment lost 8 bases and the V segment lost 3 bases, leaving 13 bases of the junction unmatched. Germline V gives CDR1 LNHDA, CDR2 SQIVND (reference sequence).

The J gene is TRBJ1-3, the V gene TRBV19; 7 bases align to TRBD1. CDR3 length: 16 amino acids. Germline CDR1 and CDR2: LNHDA and SQIVND (reference sequence). V lost 7 bases and J lost 0; bases outside the gene matches: 9. The CDR3 sequence: CASTRGRQGSGNTIYF. The CDR3 coding sequence is TGTGCCAGTACTAGGGGGCGGCAGGGCTCTGGAAACACCATATATTTT. The whole variable domain, remainder taken from reference TRBV19 and TRBJ1-3, is DGGITQSPKYLFRKEGQNVTLSCEQNLNHDAMYWYRQDPGQGLRLIYYSQIVNDFQKGDIAEGYSVSREKKESFPLTVTSAQKNPTAFYLCASTRGRQGSGNTIYFGEGSWLTVV.

This chain joins TRBV2 and TRBJ1-2; D is uncertain. Germline V gives CDR1 SNHLY, CDR2 FYNNEI. The V end was cut by 2 bases, the J end by 4 bases, with 14 bases between. The CDR3 has 15 amino acids. CDR3 in amino acids: CASSEKRAVLYGYTF. The CDR3 DNA sequence: TGTGCCAGCAGTGAAAAGAGGGCGGTCCTCTATGGCTACACCTTC. The variable domain in full, with the rest retrieved from reference TRBV2 and TRBJ1-2, is EPEVTQTPSHQVTQMGQEVILRCVPISNHLYFYWYRQILGQKVEFLVSFYNNEISEKSEIFDDQFSVERPDGSNFTLKIRSTKLEDSAMYFCASSEKRAVLYGYTFGSGTRLTVV.

The chain is built from TRBV20-1 and TRBJ1-5; the D gene is possibly TRBD1 (5 bases). Germline V gene lookup returns CDR1 DFQATT and CDR2 SNEGSKA (reference sequence). V was trimmed by 5 bases and J by 12 bases, leaving 14 bases between them. The CDR3 extends over 11 amino acids. The CDR3 DNA reads as TGCAGTGCTCCCGAAACAGGTCACCAGCATTTT. It translates to CSAPETGHQHF.

In its sample, this clone was seen many times. J is TRBJ1-2 and V is TRBV2; 12 nucleotides align to TRBD1. Germline V gene sequence: CDR1 SNHLY, CDR2 FYNNEI. This CDR3 has 16 residues. V dropped 2 bases and J dropped 7; count of bases not matched to a gene: 8. CDR3 sequence: CASSESWGQGAGGYTF. The CDR3 coding sequence is TGTGCCAGCAGTGAAAGCTGGGGACAGGGGGCTGGTGGCTACACCTTC.

The chain employs TRBV2 and TRBJ1-1; TRBD1 aligns across 8 bases. The V and J ends lost 8 bases and 11 bases, in that order; junction bases with no gene match: 16. CDR1 and CDR2 from the germline V gene are SNHLY and FYNNEI. The CDR3 sequence is 14 residues long. The CDR3 sequence: CASQISLQGVRAFF. The CDR3 DNA sequence: TGTGCCAGCCAGATTTCCCTACAGGGGGTGCGGGCTTTCTTT. The full variable domain, with the rest looked up from reference TRBV2 and TRBJ1-1, is EPEVTQTPSHQVTQMGQEVILRCVPISNHLYFYWYRQILGQKVEFLVSFYNNEISEKSEIFDDQFSVERPDGSNFTLKIRSTKLEDSAMYFCASQISLQGVRAFFGQGTRLTVV.

The chain links TRBV12-3 or TRBV12-4 to TRBJ1-3; 7 nucleotides agree with TRBD1. V was clipped by 6 bases and J by 8 bases; unmatched bases: 1. The CDR3 contains 11 residues. The CDR3: CASSQGDTIYF. CDR3 bases: TGTGCCAGCAGCCAGGGGGACACCATATATTTT.

This chain uses TRBV2 with TRBJ1-5; the D is unclear. Trimming removed 6 bases at V and 1 base at J, with 13 bases between. There are 15 residues in the CDR3. CDR1 is SNHLY and CDR2 is FYNNEI in the germline V gene. CDR3 region: CASRAGLISNQPQHF. The CDR3 region has the DNA TGTGCCAGCAGGGCCGGACTCATCAGCAATCAGCCCCAGCATTTT.

This chain connects TRBV7-6 to TRBJ2-7, with 7 bases fitting TRBD2. Losses at the gene ends were 0 bases for V and 5 bases for J; bases not matched to a gene: 1. CDR1 is SGHVS and CDR2 is FNYEAQ in the germline V gene. CDR3 length: 13 amino acids. The CDR3 region has the DNA TGTGCCAGCAGCTTAGCGGGGGGGAACGAGCAGTACTTC. Residues: CASSLAGGNEQYF.

The chain employs TRBV29-1 and TRBJ1-1, with 8 bases fitting TRBD1. The CDR3 is made up of 12 amino acids. Germline lookup yields CDR1 SQVTM and CDR2 ANQGSEA. Trimming took 7 bases from V and 3 from J; bases not matched to a gene: 4. The CDR3 DNA reads as TGCAGCGGGGGGACAGGCGACACTGAAGCTTTCTTT. Protein: CSGGTGDTEAFF.

V and J are TRBV5-6 and TRBJ1-2; D gene unclear. The V end was cut by 7 bases, the J end by 8 bases, with 18 bases between. The CDR3 has 13 amino acids. Germline V gene data show CDR1 as SGHDT and CDR2 as YYEEEE. CDR3 DNA sequence: TGTGCCAGCCGGTGGGCGGGCGCAGTAGGCTACACCTTC. This gives the protein CASRWAGAVGYTF. The variable domain in full, completed from reference TRBV5-6 and TRBJ1-2, reads DAGVTQSPTHLIKTRGQQVTLRCSPKSGHDTVSWYQQALGQGPQFIFQYYEEEERQRGNFPDRFSGHQFPNYSSELNVNALLLGDSALYLCASRWAGAVGYTFGSGTRLTVV.

The chain couples TRBV2 to TRBJ1-1; D call uncertain. The V end was cut by 6 bases, the J end by 1 base, with 9 bases between. Germline V gene data show CDR1 as SNHLY and CDR2 as FYNNEI. This CDR3 contains 13 residues. The CDR3 coding sequence is TGTGCCAGCAGCTCTTTCCGGAACACTGAAGCTTTCTTT. Protein: CASSSFRNTEAFF.

The V call is TRBV10-3, the J call TRBJ1-6, with 9 bases aligning to TRBD1. J gave up 8 bases and V 6 bases, and 2 bases lay outside the gene matches. The CDR3 runs 13 residues. CDR1 is ENHRY, CDR2 SYGVKD, per germline. CDR3 residues: CAIRGQGDSPLHF. The DNA of the CDR3 is TGTGCCATCAGGGGACAGGGCGATTCACCCCTCCACTTT.

CDR3 coding DNA: TGTGCCAGCAGATCGACAGGCGAGAACTATGGCTACACCTTC. Translation: CASRSTGENYGYTF. The V call is TRBV6-5, the J call TRBJ1-2; D is perhaps TRBD1 (6 bases). This CDR3 comprises 14 residues. CDR1 is MNHEY, CDR2 SVGAGI, per germline. V was shortened by 6 bases and J by 2 bases, with 13 bases between the two germline ends.

J is TRBJ1-1 and V is TRBV20-1; perhaps TRBD1 as D (6 bases). V was trimmed by 3 bases and J by 1 base, leaving 12 bases between them. The germline CDR1 and CDR2 sequences are DFQATT and SNEGSKA (reference sequence). The CDR3 runs to 14 residues. CDR3 amino acids: CSASIGTTNTEAFF. Here the CDR3 DNA reads TGCAGTGCTAGTATAGGGACAACGAACACTGAAGCTTTCTTT.

The rearrangement links TRBV6-4 to TRBJ1-6; D possibly corresponds to TRBD1 (5 bases). The CDR3 extends over 13 amino acids. V lost 3 bases to trimming and J lost 8 bases, with 8 bases between them. CDR1 and CDR2 from the germline V gene are MRHNA and SNTAGT. CDR3: CASSESRDSPLHF. The CDR3 coding sequence is TGTGCCAGCAGTGAATCCAGGGATTCACCCCTCCACTTT.

The CDR3 loop is CASSQGTVLYNEQFF. As DNA, the CDR3 is TGTGCCAGCAGCCAAGGTACAGTCCTCTACAATGAGCAGTTCTTC. The V and J genes are TRBV3-1 (or the pseudogene TRBV3-2) and TRBJ2-1; D unresolved. Trimming cost V 1 base and J 3 bases, with 10 bases left between them. The CDR3 covers 15 residues. CDR1 and CDR2 (germline): LGHDT, YNNKEL (reference sequence).

The gene calls are TRBV5-1 and TRBJ2-1; D perhaps matches TRBD2 (5 bases). The CDR3 consists of 13 residues. Trimming took 0 bases from V and 15 from J, leaving 16 bases between them. Germline V gives CDR1 SGHRS, CDR2 YFSETQ. The CDR3 is CASSLAGFNEGFF. The CDR3 nucleotides are TGCGCCAGCAGCTTGGCGGGCTTCAACGAGGGGTTCTTC.

The chain joins TRBV21-1 to TRBJ2-5; the table names TRBD1, a call not compared with the DNA. TRBV21-1 is marked as a pseudogene. The CDR3 sequence is 18 residues long. CDR3 coding DNA: TGTGCCAGCAGCAAGGGGGACAAAGTTGGGTGCGTCACGGAGTCCCAGTACTTC. Its protein product is CASSKGDKVGCVTESQYF.

The chain joins TRBV5-4 to TRBJ1-5; D not certain. This CDR3 has 17 amino acids. Looked up from germline, CDR1 is SGHNT and CDR2 is YYREEE (reference sequence). The germline V and J ends were trimmed by 0 bases and 0 bases, with 13 bases remaining between them. CDR3 DNA: TGTGCCAGCAGCTTGGGTTCACCACTGTATAGCAATCAGCCCCAGCATTTT. As protein: CASSLGSPLYSNQPQHF. Together with reference TRBV5-4 and TRBJ1-5, the CDR3 gives the full variable domain: ETGVTQSPTHLIKTRGQQVTLRCSSQSGHNTVSWYQQALGQGPQFIFQYYREEENGRGNFPPRFSGLQFPNYSSELNVNALELDDSALYLCASSLGSPLYSNQPQHFGDGTRLSIL.

This clone showed up just a few times. The rearrangement uses TRBV3-1 (or the pseudogene TRBV3-2) and TRBJ2-7; 9 bases agree with TRBD1. CDR3 length equals 15 residues. Germline loops: CDR1 LGHDT, CDR2 YNNKEL (reference sequence). The J segment lost 0 bases and the V segment lost 8 bases, leaving 8 bases of the junction unmatched. For the CDR3, the DNA is TGTGCCAGCGGACGCGGGACAGGGACCTCCTACGAGCAGTACTTC. Translation gives CASGRGTGTSYEQYF.

This clone was seen a handful of times. The chain couples TRBV9 to TRBJ2-2; 11 nucleotides line up with TRBD2. Germline CDR1 SGDLS, CDR2 YYNGEE. Trimming removed 3 bases from V and 6 bases from J; junction bases left unmatched: 10. This CDR3 is 17 amino acids long. This CDR3 reads CASSGRLAGKRAGELFF. The CDR3 bases are TGTGCCAGCAGCGGCCGACTAGCGGGAAAGCGGGCCGGGGAGCTGTTTTTT.